This T cell receptor (beta chain) emerged from a study of cytomegalovirus exposure and HLA in healthy donors. General study results and limits: A missense variant in DCLRE1C was later tied to TCR beta V- and J-gene trimming. A cluster of highly shared sequence variants was likely a sequencing artifact. Donors were assumed by presence/absence analyses to have roughly uniform sequencing depth.

V trimming: 3 bases; J trimming: 3 bases; junction bases outside the gene matches: 6. The CDR3 consists of 16 residues. CDR1 LNHDA and CDR2 SQIVND come from the germline V gene (reference sequence). Both 60 Vbeta primers and 13 Jbeta primers went into the PCR. This table comes from immunoSEQ multiplex PCR, and its TCRdb copy is limited to in-frame clones, with some not included. The sample table includes around 37,000 clones. Details on this clone: The antigen is unknown.

This rearrangement joins TRBV19 to TRBJ2-4; 9 bases line up with TRBD2. Sequenced input: PBMCs. The TCR sequence derives from a human donor in good health. The CDR3 loop reads CASSISLAGLKNIQYF. CDR3 DNA: TGTGCCAGTAGTATCTCGCTAGCGGGACTCAAAAACATTCAGTACTTC.